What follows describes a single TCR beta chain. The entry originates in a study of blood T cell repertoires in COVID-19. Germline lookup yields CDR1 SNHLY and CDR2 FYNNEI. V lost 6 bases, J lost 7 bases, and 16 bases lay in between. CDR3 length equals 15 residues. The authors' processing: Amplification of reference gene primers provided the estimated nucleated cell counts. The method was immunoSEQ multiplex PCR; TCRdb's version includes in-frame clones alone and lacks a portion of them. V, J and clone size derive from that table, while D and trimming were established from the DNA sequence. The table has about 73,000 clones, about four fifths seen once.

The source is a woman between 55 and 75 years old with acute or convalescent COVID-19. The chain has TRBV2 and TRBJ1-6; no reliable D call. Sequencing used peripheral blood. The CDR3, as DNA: TGTGCCAGCAGCCAGGCCGGGAGGGAGAATTCACCCCTCCACTTT. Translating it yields CASSQAGRENSPLHF.